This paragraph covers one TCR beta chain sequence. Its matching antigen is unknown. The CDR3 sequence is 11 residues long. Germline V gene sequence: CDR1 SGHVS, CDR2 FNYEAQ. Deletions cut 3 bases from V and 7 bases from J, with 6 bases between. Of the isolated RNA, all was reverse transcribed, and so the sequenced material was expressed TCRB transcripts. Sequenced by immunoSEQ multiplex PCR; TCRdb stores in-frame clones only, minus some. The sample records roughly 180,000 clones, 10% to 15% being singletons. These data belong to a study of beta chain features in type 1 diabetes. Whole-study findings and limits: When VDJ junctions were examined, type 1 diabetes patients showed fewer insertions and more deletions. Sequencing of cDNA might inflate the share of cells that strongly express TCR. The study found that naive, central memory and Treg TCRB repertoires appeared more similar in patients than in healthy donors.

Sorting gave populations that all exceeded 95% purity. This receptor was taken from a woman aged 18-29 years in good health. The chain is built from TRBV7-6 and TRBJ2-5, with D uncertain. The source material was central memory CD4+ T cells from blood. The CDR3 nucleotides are TGTGCCAGCAGCTTGGTCGGGACCCAGTACTTC. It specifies CASSLVGTQYF.